This note documents a single T cell receptor (beta chain) sequence. The antigen remains undetermined. Assay used: immunoSEQ multiplex PCR; TCRdb lists only in-frame clones, some missing. The data hold about 130,000 clones, with about nine tenths observed a single time. This sample stems from a study of T cell responses to AZD1222 COVID-19 vaccine. Findings and caveats of the study: The donors showed a predominance of white British ancestry and of females, with possible underestimation of clonal diversity. Just a handful of AZD1222 recipients tested seropositive at baseline. Vaccine-associated CD4 TCRs spanned spike, dominant at 160-218 and 743-854.

Pooled together were second doses at about 4 or about 12 weeks. V lost 5 bases and J 7 bases, leaving 12 bases between the germline ends. Germline CDR1 SGHTA, CDR2 FQGNSA. The CDR3 runs to 13 residues. The input for sequencing was peripheral blood, taken 28 days after the second AZD1222 dose. The chain employs TRBV7-2 and TRBJ2-1; D may be TRBD2 (6 bases). This TCR was sampled from an adult who received the AZD1222 COVID-19 vaccine. The CDR3 sequence: CASSPGLQNEQFF. The CDR3 region has the DNA TGTGCCAGCAGCCCGGGACTCCAAAATGAGCAGTTCTTC.